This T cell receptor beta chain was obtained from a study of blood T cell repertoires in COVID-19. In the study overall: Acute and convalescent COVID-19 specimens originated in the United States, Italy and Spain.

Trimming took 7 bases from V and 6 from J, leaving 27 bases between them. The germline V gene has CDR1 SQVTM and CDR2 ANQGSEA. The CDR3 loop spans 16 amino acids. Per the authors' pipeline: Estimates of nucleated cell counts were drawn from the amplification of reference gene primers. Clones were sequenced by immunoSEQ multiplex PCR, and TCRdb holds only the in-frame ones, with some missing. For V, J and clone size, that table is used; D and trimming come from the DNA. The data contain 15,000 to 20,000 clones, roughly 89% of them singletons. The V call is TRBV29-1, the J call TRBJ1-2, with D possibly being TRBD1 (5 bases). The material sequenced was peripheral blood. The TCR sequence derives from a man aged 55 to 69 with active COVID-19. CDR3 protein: CSAMGGASSLGDGYTF. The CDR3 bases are TGCAGCGCCATGGGCGGGGCAAGCAGTCTTGGGGATGGCTACACCTTC.